Listed below are T cell receptor beta chains from one sample, sequenced in a study of shared T cell receptors in the human thymus. Data came from immunoSEQ multiplex PCR; TCRdb stores just in-frame clones and leaves some out. The table has fewer than 700,000 clones, around 89% seen once. These sequences were also reported in another study, on human thymus T cells.

The sample comprised thymocytes. These TCRs come from a boy under three years old with a congenital heart defect. Each CDR3 is given without its conserved first and last residue. The D gene is left open where the match is weak.

ATSRTGPNLYSNQPQH,TRBJ1-5,16,TRBV15,TRBD1
ASSPIMNQAYSGNTIY,TRBJ1-3,16,TRBV28,.
ASSCGGLGTDTQY,TRBJ2-3,13,TRBV6-5,.
ASSLIGETQY,TRBJ2-5,10,TRBV7-6,.
ASSQEELYEQY,TRBJ2-7,11,TRBV4-1,.
ASSLRQGPSYYEQY,TRBJ2-7,14,TRBV19,TRBD1
ATSPRLGLAADTQY,TRBJ2-3,14,TRBV15,TRBD2
ASSPKTDRGRAVGYNEQF,TRBJ2-1,18,TRBV27,TRBD1
ATSRAPSGIGTTDTQY,TRBJ2-3,16,TRBV15,TRBD2
SVARGGTDTQY,TRBJ2-3,11,TRBV29-1,.
ASSPGGTYNEQF,TRBJ2-1,12,TRBV28,TRBD2
ASSLHRGANVLT,TRBJ2-6,12,TRBV27,.
ASSPPTSLVGSYNEQF,TRBJ2-1,16,TRBV4-2,TRBD2
ATSSSGGRAVDTQY,TRBJ2-3,14,TRBV28,TRBD2
ASRASGSAYNEQF,TRBJ2-1,13,TRBV19,TRBD2
SVDCRATGYT,TRBJ1-2,10,TRBV29-1,.
ASAASGANVLT,TRBJ2-6,11,TRBV27,.
ASSTKGGREDSYNEQF,TRBJ2-1,16,TRBV19,TRBD2
ASSLSSNSHEQY,TRBJ2-7,12,TRBV5-5,.
ASSLVAREGKGEQF,TRBJ2-1,14,TRBV5-5,TRBD2
ASSLRLQGDTGELF,TRBJ2-2,14,TRBV5-1,TRBD1
ASSERRGQGTF,TRBJ1-1,11,TRBV25-1,TRBD1
ASSQDGVGYT,TRBJ1-2,10,TRBV4-3,.
ASSHDTRRTLGLD,TRBJ1-3,13,TRBV4-3,.
ASSQGRAGPPYEQY,TRBJ2-7,14,TRBV4-1,.
ASSLDAGLAGVIQETQY,TRBJ2-5,17,TRBV5-4,TRBD2
ASSFQGPLKNEQF,TRBJ2-1,13,TRBV28,.
ASSLRQGAITDTQY,TRBJ2-3,14,TRBV7-6,TRBD1
ASSRSGSYYEQY,TRBJ2-7,12,TRBV21-1,.
ASSVGLAGETDTQY,TRBJ2-3,14,TRBV9,TRBD2
ASSSRGGRPTEAF,TRBJ1-1,13,TRBV6-5,.
ASSRRLAESSYNEQF,TRBJ2-1,15,TRBV14,TRBD2
ARRSGTSEYEQY,TRBJ2-7,12,TRBV7-9,TRBD2
ASRRAGYT,TRBJ1-2,8,TRBV14,.
ASSWGSTGHQETQY,TRBJ2-5,14,TRBV5-6,.
ASRGGLFSGNTIY,TRBJ1-3,13,TRBV5-1,.
AISAGQGGGNTEAF,TRBJ1-1,14,TRBV10-3,TRBD1
ASSEGLAGSYNEQF,TRBJ2-1,14,TRBV2,TRBD2
SAPAGGEAF,TRBJ1-1,9,TRBV29-1,.
ASSLRSSSTDTQY,TRBJ2-3,13,TRBV5-6,.
ASSFEGVQETQY,TRBJ2-5,12,TRBV7-2,.
SVEDLQGNNEQF,TRBJ2-1,12,TRBV29-1,.
ASSPSPGAYEQY,TRBJ2-7,12,TRBV19,.
SAAETDTQY,TRBJ2-3,9,TRBV20-1,.
ASSPGGKEDYGYT,TRBJ1-2,13,TRBV11-2,.
AWTTQGDYGYT,TRBJ1-2,11,TRBV30,TRBD1
ASSLAPQNQPQH,TRBJ1-5,12,TRBV7-2,.
ASSQSGRAPYGYT,TRBJ1-2,13,TRBV4-3,.
ASSQFSRSSVSGGSEQY,TRBJ2-7,17,TRBV7-9,.
ASSITPPGTGPYEQY,TRBJ2-7,15,TRBV19,TRBD1
ASSLGTSGLAKNIQY,TRBJ2-4,15,TRBV11-3,TRBD2
ASRRSGSKNEQF,TRBJ2-1,12,TRBV27,TRBD2
ASTPGLNTEAF,TRBJ1-1,11,TRBV11-3,.
ASSLAAVRPRDRDGYT,TRBJ1-2,16,TRBV7-9,TRBD1
ASSLRQGYGYT,TRBJ1-2,11,TRBV7-4,.
ASSFRTGEYEQY,TRBJ2-7,12,TRBV27,TRBD1
ASSHRRQGDHEQF,TRBJ2-1,13,TRBV4-3,TRBD1